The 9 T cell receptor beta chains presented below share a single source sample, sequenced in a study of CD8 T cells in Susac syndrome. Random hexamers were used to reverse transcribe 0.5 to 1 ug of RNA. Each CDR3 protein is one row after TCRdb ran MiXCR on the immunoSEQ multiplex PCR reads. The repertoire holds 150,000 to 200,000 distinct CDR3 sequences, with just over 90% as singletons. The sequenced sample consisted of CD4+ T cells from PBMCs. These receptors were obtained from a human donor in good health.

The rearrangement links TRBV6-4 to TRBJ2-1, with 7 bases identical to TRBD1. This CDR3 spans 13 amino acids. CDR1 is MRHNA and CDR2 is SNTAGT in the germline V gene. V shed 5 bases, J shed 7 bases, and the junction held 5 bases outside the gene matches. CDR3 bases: TGTGCCAGCAGTAAAACAGGGGTAAATGAGCAGTTCTTC. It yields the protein CASSKTGVNEQFF.

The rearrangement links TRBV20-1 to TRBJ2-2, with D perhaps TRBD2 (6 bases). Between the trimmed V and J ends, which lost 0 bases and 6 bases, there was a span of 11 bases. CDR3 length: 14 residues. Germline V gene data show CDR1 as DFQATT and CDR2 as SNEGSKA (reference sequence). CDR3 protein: CSARDLGGAGELFF. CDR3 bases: TGCAGTGCTAGAGATTTAGGAGGGGCCGGGGAGCTGTTTTTT.

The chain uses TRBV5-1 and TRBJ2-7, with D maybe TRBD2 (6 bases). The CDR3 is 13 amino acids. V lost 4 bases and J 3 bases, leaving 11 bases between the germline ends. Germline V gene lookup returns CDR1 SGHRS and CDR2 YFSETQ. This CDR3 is CASSRDSFYEQYF. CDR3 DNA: TGCGCCAGCAGCAGGGACTCCTTCTACGAGCAGTACTTC.

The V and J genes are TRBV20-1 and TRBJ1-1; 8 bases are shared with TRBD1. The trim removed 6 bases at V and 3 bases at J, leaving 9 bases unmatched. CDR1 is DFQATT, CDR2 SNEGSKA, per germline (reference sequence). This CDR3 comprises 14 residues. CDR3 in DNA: TGCAGTGCGAGAACCCAGGGGGCCCACACTGAAGCTTTCTTT. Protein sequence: CSARTQGAHTEAFF.

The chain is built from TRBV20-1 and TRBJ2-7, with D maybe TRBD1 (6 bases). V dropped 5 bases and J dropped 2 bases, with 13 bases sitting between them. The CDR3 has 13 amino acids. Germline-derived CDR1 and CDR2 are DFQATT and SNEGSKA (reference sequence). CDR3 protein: CSAHRTEAYEQYF. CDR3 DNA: TGCAGTGCTCATCGGACAGAAGCCTACGAGCAGTACTTC.

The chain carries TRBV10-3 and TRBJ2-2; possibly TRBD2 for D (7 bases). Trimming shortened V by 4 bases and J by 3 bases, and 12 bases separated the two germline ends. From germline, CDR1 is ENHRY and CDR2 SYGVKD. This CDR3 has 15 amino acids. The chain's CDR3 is CAISGGGQDTGELFF. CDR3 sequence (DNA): TGTGCCATCAGTGGCGGGGGACAAGACACCGGGGAGCTGTTTTTT.

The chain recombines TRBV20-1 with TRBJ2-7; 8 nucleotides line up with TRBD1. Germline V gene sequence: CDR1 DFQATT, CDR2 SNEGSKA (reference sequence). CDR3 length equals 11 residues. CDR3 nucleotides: TGCAGCCCAGGACAGGGAAACGAGCAGTACTTC. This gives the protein CSPGQGNEQYF.

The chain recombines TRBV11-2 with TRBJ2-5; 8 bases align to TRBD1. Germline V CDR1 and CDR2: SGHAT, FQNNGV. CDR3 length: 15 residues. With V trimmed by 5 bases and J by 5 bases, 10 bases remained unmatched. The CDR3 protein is CASSPRQGPGETQYF. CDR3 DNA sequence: TGTGCCAGCAGCCCAAGACAGGGGCCAGGGGAGACCCAGTACTTC.

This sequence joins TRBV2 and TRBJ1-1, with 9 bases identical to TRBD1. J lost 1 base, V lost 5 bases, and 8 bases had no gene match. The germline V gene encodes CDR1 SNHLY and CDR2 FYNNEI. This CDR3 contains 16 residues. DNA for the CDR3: TGTGCCAGCAGTATCCGGGACAGGGATCGGAACACTGAAGCTTTCTTT. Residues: CASSIRDRDRNTEAFF.